One sample yielded the 5 T cell receptor beta chains listed below, sequenced in a study of T cells in localized non-small cell lung cancer. The table came from immunoSEQ multiplex PCR; TCRdb's copy has only in-frame clones and leaves some out. The sample lists fewer than 25,000 clones; about 92% were seen once. The input for sequencing was peripheral blood, taken before any cancer treatment. The receptor source for this set is a man between 35 and 75 years old with stage III squamous cell lung carcinoma.

The V and J genes are TRBV2 and TRBJ2-4; 9 bases match TRBD2. Unmatched junction bases numbered 8, after V lost 2 bases and J lost 9 bases. This CDR3 region has 15 residues. Germline CDR1 reads SNHLY; CDR2 reads FYNNEI. This chain's CDR3 is CASSERSSGSGIQYF. The CDR3 coding sequence is TGTGCCAGCAGTGAAAGGAGTAGCGGGAGCGGCATTCAGTACTTC.

This chain joins TRBV7-9 and TRBJ2-5; possible D gene TRBD2, 6 bases. Germline V lookup: CDR1 SEHNR, CDR2 FQNEAQ (reference sequence). The CDR3 spans 15 residues. The ends were cut back, 1 base at V and 2 bases at J, with 11 bases in the middle. The CDR3, as DNA: TGTGCCAGCAGCTTAGGGCGGGGTTATCAAGAGACCCAGTACTTC. Translated: CASSLGRGYQETQYF.

This chain joins TRBV10-3 and TRBJ2-7, with no clear D. Trimming cost V 3 bases and J 5 bases, with 5 bases left between them. CDR1 is ENHRY and CDR2 is SYGVKD in the germline V gene. The CDR3 runs to 11 residues. The CDR3 here is CAISDQHEQYF. Written as DNA, the CDR3 is TGTGCCATCAGTGATCAACACGAGCAGTACTTC.

The chain employs TRBV5-1 and TRBJ1-1, with a weak D call TRBD1 (6 bases). CDR1 is SGHRS and CDR2 is YFSETQ in the germline V gene. The CDR3 consists of 13 residues. The V and J ends lost 0 bases and 6 bases respectively, with 9 bases between them. DNA of the CDR3: TGCGCCAGCAGCTTGGCAGGGGCTTCTGAAGCTTTCTTT. Encoded protein: CASSLAGASEAFF.

A few counts support this clone. This chain joins TRBV7-2 and TRBJ2-4, with no clear D. CDR3 size: 14 residues. The germline CDR1 and CDR2 sequences are SGHTA and FQGNSA. V lost 0 bases, J lost 2 bases, and 5 bases lay in between. The DNA of the CDR3 is TGTGCCAGCAGCTTAGCAGGGACCAAAAACATTCAGTACTTC. Residues: CASSLAGTKNIQYF.